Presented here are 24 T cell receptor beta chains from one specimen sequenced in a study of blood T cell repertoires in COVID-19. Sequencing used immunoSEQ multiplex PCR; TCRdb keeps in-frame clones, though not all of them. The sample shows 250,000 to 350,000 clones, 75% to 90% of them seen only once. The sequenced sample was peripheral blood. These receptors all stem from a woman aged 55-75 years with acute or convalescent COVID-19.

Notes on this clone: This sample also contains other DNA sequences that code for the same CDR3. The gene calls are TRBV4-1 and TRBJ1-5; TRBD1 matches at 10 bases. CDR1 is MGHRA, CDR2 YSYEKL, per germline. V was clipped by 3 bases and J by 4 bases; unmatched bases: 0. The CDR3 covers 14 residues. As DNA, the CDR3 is TGCGCCAGCAGCCAGGGACAGGGGAATCAGCCCCAGCATTTT. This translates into CASSQGQGNQPQHF.

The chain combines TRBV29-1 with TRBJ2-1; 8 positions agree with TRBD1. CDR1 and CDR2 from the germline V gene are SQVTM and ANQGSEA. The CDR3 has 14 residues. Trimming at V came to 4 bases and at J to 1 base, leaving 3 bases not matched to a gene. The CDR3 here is CSVVGQGSYNEQFF. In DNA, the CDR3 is TGCAGCGTTGTAGGACAGGGTTCCTACAATGAGCAGTTCTTC.

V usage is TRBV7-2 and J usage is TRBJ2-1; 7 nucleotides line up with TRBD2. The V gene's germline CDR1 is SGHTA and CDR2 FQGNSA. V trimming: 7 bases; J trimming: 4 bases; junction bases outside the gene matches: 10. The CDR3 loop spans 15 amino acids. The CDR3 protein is CASTLGVAGYNEQFF. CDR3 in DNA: TGTGCCAGCACCTTGGGAGTAGCGGGTTACAATGAGCAGTTCTTC.

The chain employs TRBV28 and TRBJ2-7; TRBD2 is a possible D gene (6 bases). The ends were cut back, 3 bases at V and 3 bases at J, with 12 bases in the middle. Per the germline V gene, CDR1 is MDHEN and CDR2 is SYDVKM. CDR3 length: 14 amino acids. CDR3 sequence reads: CASSLGSGHYEQYF. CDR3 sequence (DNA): TGTGCCAGCAGTTTGGGTAGCGGACACTACGAGCAGTACTTC.

For the CDR3, the DNA is TGTGCCAGCAGCTTAGGAAGACATACCTACGAGCAGTACTTC. Its protein is CASSLGRHTYEQYF. This chain connects TRBV7-2 to TRBJ2-7; D call uncertain. From germline, CDR1 is SGHTA and CDR2 FQGNSA. The CDR3 has 14 residues. The V and J ends lost 1 base and 2 bases respectively, with 9 bases between them.

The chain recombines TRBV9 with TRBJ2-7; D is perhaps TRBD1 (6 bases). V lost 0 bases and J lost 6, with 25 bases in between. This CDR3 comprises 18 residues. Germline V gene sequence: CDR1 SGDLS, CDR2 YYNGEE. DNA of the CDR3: TGTGCCAGCAGCGTAGCGACCCTCAGGGGATTTATACCCCCCGAGCAGTACTTC. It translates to CASSVATLRGFIPPEQYF.

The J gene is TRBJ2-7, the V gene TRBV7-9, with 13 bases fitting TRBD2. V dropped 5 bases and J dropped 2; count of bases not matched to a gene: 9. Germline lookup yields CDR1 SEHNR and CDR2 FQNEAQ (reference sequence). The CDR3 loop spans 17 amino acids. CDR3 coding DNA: TGTGCCAGCAGCCGTACTAGCGGGAGGGCCTTCCCCTACGAGCAGTACTTC. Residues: CASSRTSGRAFPYEQYF.

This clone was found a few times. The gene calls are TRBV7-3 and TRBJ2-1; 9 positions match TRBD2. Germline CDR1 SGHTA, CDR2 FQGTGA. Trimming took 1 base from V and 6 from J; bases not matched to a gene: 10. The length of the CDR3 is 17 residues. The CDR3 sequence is CASSLIPTGGRANEQFF. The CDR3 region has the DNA TGTGCCAGCAGCTTAATCCCTACTGGCGGGAGGGCCAATGAGCAGTTCTTC.

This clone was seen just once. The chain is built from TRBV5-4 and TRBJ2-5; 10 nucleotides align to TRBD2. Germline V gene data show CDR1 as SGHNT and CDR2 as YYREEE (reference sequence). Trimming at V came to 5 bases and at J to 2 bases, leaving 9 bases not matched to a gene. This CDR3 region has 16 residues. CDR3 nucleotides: TGTGCCAGCAGTCCGGTCCCAGCGGGAGGGCAAGAGACCCAGTACTTC. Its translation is CASSPVPAGGQETQYF.

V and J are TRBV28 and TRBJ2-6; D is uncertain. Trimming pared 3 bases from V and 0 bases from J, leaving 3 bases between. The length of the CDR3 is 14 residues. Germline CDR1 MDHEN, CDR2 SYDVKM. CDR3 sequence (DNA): TGTGCCAGCAGTTTCAGCTCTGGGGCCAACGTCCTGACTTTC. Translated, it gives CASSFSSGANVLTF. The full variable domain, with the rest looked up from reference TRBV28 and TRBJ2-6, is DVKVTQSSRYLVKRTGEKVFLECVQDMDHENMFWYRQDPGLGLRLIYFSYDVKMKEKGDIPEGYSVSREKKERFSLILESASTNQTSMYLCASSFSSGANVLTFGAGSRLTVL.

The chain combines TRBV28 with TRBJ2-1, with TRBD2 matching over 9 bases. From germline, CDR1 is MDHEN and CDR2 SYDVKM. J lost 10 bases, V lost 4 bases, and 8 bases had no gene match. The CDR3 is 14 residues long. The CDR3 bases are TGTGCCAGCAGTTCAGCGGGAGGTCGGGAAGAGCAGTTCTTC. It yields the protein CASSSAGGREEQFF.

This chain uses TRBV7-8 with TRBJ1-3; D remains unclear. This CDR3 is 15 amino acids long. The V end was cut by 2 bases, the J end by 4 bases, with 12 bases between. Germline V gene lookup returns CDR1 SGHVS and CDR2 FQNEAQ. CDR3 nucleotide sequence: TGTGCCAGCAGCTTATACTTCGGAGGGGGAAACACCATATATTTT. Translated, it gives CASSLYFGGGNTIYF.

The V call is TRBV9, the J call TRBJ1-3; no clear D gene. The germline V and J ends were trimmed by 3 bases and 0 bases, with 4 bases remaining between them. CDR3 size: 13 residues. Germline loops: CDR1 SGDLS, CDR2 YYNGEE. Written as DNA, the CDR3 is TGTGCCAGCAGCGCCCTCTCTGGAAACACCATATATTTT. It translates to CASSALSGNTIYF.

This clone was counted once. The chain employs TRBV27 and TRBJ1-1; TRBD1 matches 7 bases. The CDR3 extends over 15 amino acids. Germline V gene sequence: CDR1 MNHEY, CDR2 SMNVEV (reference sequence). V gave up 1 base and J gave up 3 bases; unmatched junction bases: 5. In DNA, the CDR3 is TGTGCCAGCAGTTTATACAGGGGTAGCGACACTGAAGCTTTCTTT. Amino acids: CASSLYRGSDTEAFF.

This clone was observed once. The CDR3 is CASSLPTGGVETQYF. The DNA for the CDR3 is TGTGCCAGCAGCTTACCGACAGGGGGCGTAGAGACCCAGTACTTC. The chain carries TRBV7-2 and TRBJ2-5, with 10 bases identical to TRBD1. The CDR3 runs to 15 residues. Germline trimming cut 2 bases from V and 4 bases from J; bases unmatched to any gene: 4. The germline V gene encodes CDR1 SGHTA and CDR2 FQGNSA.

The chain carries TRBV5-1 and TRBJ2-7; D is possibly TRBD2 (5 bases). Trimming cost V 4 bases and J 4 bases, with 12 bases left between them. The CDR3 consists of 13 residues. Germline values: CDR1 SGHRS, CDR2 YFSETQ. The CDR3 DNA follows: TGCGCCAGCAGCGGATCGGGGTCTTACGAGCAGTACTTC. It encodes CASSGSGSYEQYF.

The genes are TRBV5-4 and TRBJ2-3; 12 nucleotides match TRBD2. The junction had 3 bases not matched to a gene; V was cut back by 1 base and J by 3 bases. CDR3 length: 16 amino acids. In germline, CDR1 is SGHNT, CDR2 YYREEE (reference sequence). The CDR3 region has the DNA TGTGCCAGCAGCTTGAGCGGGACTAGCGGGACAGATACGCAGTATTTT. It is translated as CASSLSGTSGTDTQYF.

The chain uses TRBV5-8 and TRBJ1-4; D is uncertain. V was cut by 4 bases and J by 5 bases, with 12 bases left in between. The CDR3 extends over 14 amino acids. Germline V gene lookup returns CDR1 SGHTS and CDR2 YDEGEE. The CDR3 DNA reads TGTGCCAGCAGCGCCCTTTGGAGAAATGAAAAACTGTTTTTT. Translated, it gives CASSALWRNEKLFF.

Here the CDR3 DNA reads TGTGCCAGCAGTCCCCATTTAGATCAGCCCCAGCATTTT. It is translated as CASSPHLDQPQHF. The rearrangement joins TRBV27 to TRBJ1-5; D is unclear. From germline, CDR1 is MNHEY and CDR2 SMNVEV (reference sequence). Trimming stripped 5 bases from V and 5 bases from J, with 10 bases between. The CDR3 has 13 residues.

The CDR3 loop is CASSADRLAEAFF. The CDR3 DNA is TGTGCCAGTAGTGCAGACAGGTTGGCTGAAGCTTTCTTT. This chain connects TRBV19 to TRBJ1-1, with TRBD1 as a possible D gene (6 bases). This CDR3 is 13 amino acids long. Germline CDR1 reads LNHDA; CDR2 reads SQIVND (reference sequence). Deletions cut 5 bases from V and 6 bases from J, with 13 bases between.

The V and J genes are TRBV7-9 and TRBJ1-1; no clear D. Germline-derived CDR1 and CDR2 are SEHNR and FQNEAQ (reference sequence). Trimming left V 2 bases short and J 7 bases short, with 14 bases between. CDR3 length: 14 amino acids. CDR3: CASSLSGSNYEAFF. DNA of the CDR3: TGTGCCAGCAGCTTATCGGGTTCCAATTATGAAGCTTTCTTT.

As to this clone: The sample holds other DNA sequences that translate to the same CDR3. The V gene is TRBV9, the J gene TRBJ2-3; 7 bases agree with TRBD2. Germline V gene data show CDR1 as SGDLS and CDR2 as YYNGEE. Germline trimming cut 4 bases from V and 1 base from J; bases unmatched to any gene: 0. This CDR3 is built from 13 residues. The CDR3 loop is CASSTSGTDTQYF. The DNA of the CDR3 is TGTGCCAGCAGCACTAGCGGCACAGATACGCAGTATTTT.

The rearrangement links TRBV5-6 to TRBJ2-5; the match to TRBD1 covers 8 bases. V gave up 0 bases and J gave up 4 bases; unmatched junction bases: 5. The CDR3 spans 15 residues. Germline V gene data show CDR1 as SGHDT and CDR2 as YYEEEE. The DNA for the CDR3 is TGTGCCAGCAGCTTGGTGCAGGGGGCGGGAGAGACCCAGTACTTC. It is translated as CASSLVQGAGETQYF.

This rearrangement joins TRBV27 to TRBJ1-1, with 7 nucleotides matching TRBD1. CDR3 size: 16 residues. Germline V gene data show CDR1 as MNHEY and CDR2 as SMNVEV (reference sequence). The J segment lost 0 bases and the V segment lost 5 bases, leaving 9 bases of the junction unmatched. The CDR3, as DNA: TGTGCCAGCAGTGCGACAGGGATGAGGATGAACACTGAAGCTTTCTTT. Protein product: CASSATGMRMNTEAFF.